Following are 3 T cell receptor beta chains from one sample sequenced in a study of OX40 agonist ivuxolimab in advanced cancers. TCRdb's copy holds only in-frame clones and misses some; the assay was immunoSEQ multiplex PCR. The sample consists of around 75,000 clones, around 89% of them appearing once. The sequencing used CD4+ or CD8+ T cells sorted from blood, collected in a trial of the OX40 agonist ivuxolimab. The source is an adult with an advanced solid tumor such as melanoma, head and neck, liver or kidney cancer.

The genes are TRBV18 and TRBJ1-2; D gene uncertain. Germline V CDR1 and CDR2: KGHSH, LQKENI. The CDR3 is made up of 15 amino acids. Trimming removed 2 bases from V and 8 bases from J, with 18 bases in between. Here the CDR3 DNA reads TGTGCCAGCTCACCAGGAAGCAGCCTGCGCCTAGGCTACACCTTC. Its protein product is CASSPGSSLRLGYTF.

This CDR3 is CASSLEIRGYTF. The DNA of the CDR3 is TGTGCCAGCAGCTTAGAAATCCGAGGCTACACCTTC. The chain carries TRBV7-9 and TRBJ1-2; no clear D. V dropped 1 base and J dropped 8 bases, with 8 bases sitting between them. The CDR3 length is 12 residues. Germline CDR1 reads SEHNR; CDR2 reads FQNEAQ (reference sequence).

V and J are TRBV6-5 and TRBJ1-2, with D unresolved. This CDR3 is built from 14 residues. Germline values: CDR1 MNHEY, CDR2 SVGAGI. The V end lost 6 bases, the J end lost 1 base, and 12 bases lay between the germline ends. CDR3 loop: CASRVGSLNYGYTF. In DNA form, the CDR3 reads TGTGCCAGCAGAGTCGGAAGTCTTAACTATGGCTACACCTTC.